The TCR beta chain under discussion was sequenced for a study of blood T cells in healthy people across ages. Broader study findings: Aged donors had fewer naive CD4+ cells and lower diversity than long-lived donors.

A word on this clonotype: Its cognate antigen is unknown. A much larger clone differs from this one at a single base, so this may be a read error.

A second 7 to 11 cycle PCR used barcoded and J-beta primers. One entry per CDR3 protein, called by TCRdb with MiXCR from the 5' RACE reads. Of about a million distinct CDR3 sequences listed, 30% to 40% are singletons. There are 16 residues in the CDR3. The V gene lost 1 base and the J gene lost 1 base, with 13 bases spanning the gap. The V gene is TRBV12-3 or TRBV12-4, the J gene TRBJ1-1; D is uncertain. The sample comprised blood. The origin of this receptor is a man between 18 and 35 years old in good health. The chain's CDR3 is CASSLDPGSTNTEAFF. For the CDR3, the DNA is TGTGCCAGCAGTTTAGATCCCGGAAGTACGAACACTGAAGCTTTCTTT.